Below are 17 T cell receptor beta chains sequenced from a single sample in a study of blood T cell repertoires in COVID-19. Here immunoSEQ multiplex PCR was the method, and the copy in TCRdb shows in-frame clones only, minus some. The data contain hundreds of thousands of clones, 85% to 90% of them singletons. Sequenced material: peripheral blood. Every receptor here comes from a woman aged 45-60 years with COVID-19, enrolled during active disease.

The chain joins TRBV28 to TRBJ1-1; D remains ambiguous. This CDR3 comprises 12 residues. In germline, CDR1 is MDHEN, CDR2 SYDVKM. V lost 6 bases and J 7 bases, leaving 12 bases between the germline ends. The CDR3 DNA reads TGTGCCAGCAGCCAACAGCTGATTGAAGCTTTCTTT. Its protein product is CASSQQLIEAFF.

V and J are TRBV5-6 and TRBJ2-7; TRBD2 might be the D (5 bases). This CDR3 contains 13 residues. V shed 4 bases and J shed 4 bases, with 12 bases lying between them. Germline-derived CDR1 and CDR2 are SGHDT and YYEEEE. The CDR3 is CASSVLGGYEQYF. CDR3 nucleotides: TGTGCCAGCAGCGTCCTTGGCGGGTACGAGCAGTACTTC.

The chain employs TRBV3-1 (or the pseudogene TRBV3-2) and TRBJ1-6; TRBD1 matches 7 bases. Unmatched junction bases numbered 10, after V lost 4 bases and J lost 7 bases. CDR3 length: 16 amino acids. From germline, CDR1 is LGHDT and CDR2 YNNKEL (reference sequence). Here the CDR3 reads CASSPAPGTANSPLHF. The CDR3 DNA reads TGTGCCAGCAGCCCTGCCCCCGGGACAGCGAATTCACCCCTCCACTTT.

The chain recombines TRBV6-5 with TRBJ1-2; D might be TRBD1 (6 bases). CDR3 length: 13 amino acids. CDR1 is MNHEY, CDR2 SVGAGI, per germline. V was shortened by 6 bases and J by 4 bases, with 12 bases between the two germline ends. In DNA form, the CDR3 reads TGTGCCAGCAGCTCCAGGGGTTTCTATGGCTACACCTTC. It encodes CASSSRGFYGYTF.

This chain uses TRBV29-1 with TRBJ1-3, with D possibly being TRBD1 (5 bases). Per germline, CDR1 SQVTM and CDR2 ANQGSEA. Deletions cut 2 bases from V and 4 bases from J, with 9 bases between. This CDR3 is built from 13 residues. The DNA of the CDR3 is TGCAGCGTTGAACAGGGTCCAGGAAACACCATATATTTT. Translating it yields CSVEQGPGNTIYF. Complete variable domain (other parts from reference TRBV29-1 and TRBJ1-3): SAVISQKPSRDICQRGTSLTIQCQVDSQVTMMFWYRQQPGQSLTLIATANQGSEATYESGFVIDKFPISRPNLTFSTLTVSNMSPEDSSIYLCSVEQGPGNTIYFGEGSWLTVV.

This chain connects TRBV3-1 (or the pseudogene TRBV3-2) to TRBJ1-6; maybe TRBD1 (5 bases). Trimming cost V 3 bases and J 9 bases, with 15 bases left between them. The CDR3 contains 15 residues. Germline CDR1 LGHDT, CDR2 YNNKEL (reference sequence). The CDR3 region has the DNA TGTGCCAGCAGCCATTACCCCCAGGGCAGTTCACCCCTCCACTTT. Translating it yields CASSHYPQGSSPLHF.

The CDR3 is CASSSTSGTSGAETQYF. In DNA, the CDR3 is TGTGCCAGCAGTTCCACCAGTGGGACTAGCGGGGCAGAGACCCAGTACTTC. The gene calls are TRBV27 and TRBJ2-5, with TRBD2 matching 13 bases. The trim removed 4 bases at V and 4 bases at J, leaving 9 bases unmatched. Germline assignment: CDR1 MNHEY and CDR2 SMNVEV (reference sequence). There are 17 residues in the CDR3.

The rearrangement links TRBV19 to TRBJ2-1; D perhaps matches TRBD2 (6 bases). Germline V gives CDR1 LNHDA, CDR2 SQIVND (reference sequence). CDR3 length equals 15 residues. Trimming shortened V by 8 bases and J by 4 bases, and 18 bases separated the two germline ends. This chain's CDR3 is CASRIGLAVYNEQFF. CDR3 DNA sequence: TGTGCCAGTCGAATCGGATTAGCGGTATACAATGAGCAGTTCTTC.

This chain connects TRBV30 to TRBJ1-6; 8 positions match TRBD1. Trimming at V came to 5 bases and at J to 10 bases, leaving 10 bases not matched to a gene. The germline CDR1 and CDR2 sequences are GTSNPN and SVGIG (reference sequence). The CDR3 has 14 amino acids. CDR3 nucleotide sequence: TGTGCCTGGGGGAGACAGGGGCTTTCCTCACCCCTCCACTTT. This codes for CAWGRQGLSSPLHF.

The chain couples TRBV11-2 to TRBJ2-1, with a possible D match to TRBD2 (7 bases). The CDR3 is 16 residues long. Deletions cut 4 bases from V and 7 bases from J, with 20 bases between. Germline V CDR1 and CDR2: SGHAT, FQNNGV. CDR3 in DNA: TGTGCCAGCAGCTCAATCTCCGGGCGGGGGCGGAATGAGCAGTTCTTC. This sequence encodes CASSSISGRGRNEQFF.

This sequence joins TRBV24-1 and TRBJ2-3, with TRBD1 matching 8 bases. The CDR3 length is 17 residues. After removal of 3 bases from V and 7 bases from J, the junction contained 14 bases not matched to a gene. From germline, CDR1 is KGHDR and CDR2 SFDVKD. CDR3 bases: TGTGCCACCAGTGATGCAAGACAGGGGACAGCATCAAATACGCAGTATTTT. The encoded protein is CATSDARQGTASNTQYF.

The V call is TRBV12-5, the J call TRBJ1-6, with 8 nucleotides matching TRBD1. The CDR3 runs to 15 residues. Germline assignment: CDR1 LGHNT and CDR2 FRNRAP. V was clipped by 6 bases and J by 5 bases; unmatched bases: 6. The CDR3 DNA is TGTGCTAGTGGCCTCCGGACAGGGAATAATTCACCCCTCCACTTT. This sequence encodes CASGLRTGNNSPLHF.

V and J are TRBV7-8 and TRBJ2-2; 12 positions match TRBD2. V shed 6 bases and J 4 bases; nucleotides not matched to a gene: 9. The CDR3 sequence is 17 residues long. In germline, CDR1 is SGHVS, CDR2 FQNEAQ. The CDR3 here is CASSFLAGGPVTGELFF. CDR3 sequence (DNA): TGTGCCAGCAGTTTTCTAGCGGGGGGGCCGGTCACCGGGGAGCTGTTTTTT.

The chain uses TRBV10-2 and TRBJ2-3; 12 nucleotides agree with TRBD2. Germline loops: CDR1 WSHSY, CDR2 SAAADI. The CDR3 extends over 15 amino acids. Unmatched junction bases numbered 5, after V lost 5 bases and J lost 5 bases. CDR3 region: CASSPTSGGRDTQYF. The CDR3 DNA reads as TGCGCCAGCAGTCCGACTAGCGGGGGTCGAGATACGCAGTATTTT.

The chain recombines TRBV7-9 with TRBJ1-6; 8 bases agree with TRBD1. CDR3 length: 15 residues. V trimming: 1 base; J trimming: 8 bases; junction bases outside the gene matches: 4. Germline CDR1 reads SEHNR; CDR2 reads FQNEAQ (reference sequence). This CDR3 reads CASSLGDRWDSPLHF. In DNA, the CDR3 is TGTGCCAGCAGCTTAGGGGACAGGTGGGATTCACCCCTCCACTTT.

The CDR3 here is CACLANYGYTF. The CDR3 bases are TGTGCCTGTCTAGCTAACTATGGCTACACCTTC. The gene calls are TRBV30 and TRBJ1-2; no definite D call. The V end lost 6 bases, the J end lost 0 bases, and 5 bases lay between the germline ends. CDR3 length: 11 amino acids. Germline V gene data show CDR1 as GTSNPN and CDR2 as SVGIG (reference sequence).

The rearrangement uses TRBV30 and TRBJ1-1, with D maybe TRBD1 (6 bases). CDR3 length: 13 amino acids. The germline V gene encodes CDR1 GTSNPN and CDR2 SVGIG (reference sequence). The V end lost 4 bases, the J end lost 0 bases, and 9 bases lay between the germline ends. This CDR3 is CAWMRGLNTEAFF. CDR3 nucleotides: TGTGCCTGGATGAGGGGGTTGAACACTGAAGCTTTCTTT.